Below are 17 T cell receptor beta chains sequenced from a single sample in a study of Tregs in tolerant kidney transplant recipients. TCRdb keeps only in-frame clones here, not all; method: immunoSEQ multiplex PCR. The sample yields about 110,000 clones, almost 90% seen once. Sequencing was performed on CD4+ T cells from blood, taken before the transplant. The receptors here all came from a human donor who received a combined kidney and bone marrow transplant.

The genes are TRBV21-1 and TRBJ2-3; TRBD2 is the table's D call and was not checked against the DNA. TRBV21-1 is annotated as a pseudogene. This CDR3 has 20 residues. In nucleotides, the CDR3 is TGTGCCAGCAGCAAAGGGTACGGGGCTAGCGGGAGGGTTTCCGGAGATACGCAGTATTTT. Translating gives CASSKGYGASGRVSGDTQYF.

The V and J genes are TRBV30 and TRBJ2-3; possible D gene TRBD2, 5 bases. The germline gives CDR1 GTSNPN, CDR2 SVGIG (reference sequence). Trimming shortened V by 1 base and J by 1 base, and 21 bases separated the two germline ends. The CDR3 has 18 residues. CDR3: CAWSGAGARTWGTDTQYF. The DNA of the CDR3 is TGTGCCTGGAGTGGGGCGGGCGCCCGAACATGGGGCACAGATACGCAGTATTTT.

J is TRBJ2-7 and V is TRBV6-5; D uncertain. Germline values: CDR1 MNHEY, CDR2 SVGAGI. V lost 5 bases, J lost 0 bases, and 14 bases lay in between. This CDR3 comprises 15 residues. The DNA for the CDR3 is TGTGCCAGCAGTGTGGTAGGCGGTAGCTCCTACGAGCAGTACTTC. Protein product: CASSVVGGSSYEQYF.

The V gene is TRBV6-6, the J gene TRBJ1-3, with D possibly TRBD1 on 5 matching bases. Trimming took 4 bases from V and 1 from J, leaving 14 bases between them. From germline, CDR1 is MNHNY and CDR2 SVGAGI (reference sequence). There are 16 residues in the CDR3. CDR3 protein: CASSSPGADSGNTIYF. CDR3 DNA sequence: TGTGCCAGCAGTTCACCTGGGGCGGATTCTGGAAACACCATATATTTT.

The rearrangement joins TRBV4-1 to TRBJ2-1; a possible D gene is TRBD1 (5 bases). V shed 2 bases and J shed 5 bases, with 10 bases lying between them. The length of the CDR3 is 14 residues. Looked up from germline, CDR1 is MGHRA and CDR2 is YSYEKL. The CDR3 coding sequence is TGCGCCAGCAGCCAACCTAGACAGAACAATGAGCAGTTCTTC. Translation gives CASSQPRQNNEQFF.

The J gene is TRBJ2-3, the V gene TRBV4-2; D call uncertain. V shed 1 base and J shed 0 bases, with 2 bases lying between them. The CDR3 loop spans 13 amino acids. In germline, CDR1 is LGHNA, CDR2 YNFKEQ. In nucleotides, the CDR3 is TGTGCCAGCAGCCAAGTAAGCACAGATACGCAGTATTTT. Amino acids: CASSQVSTDTQYF.

The rearrangement links TRBV28 to TRBJ2-7; 8 bases line up with TRBD2. V lost 3 bases to trimming and J lost 1 base; unmatched junction nucleotides: 5. This CDR3 is 15 amino acids long. Germline V lookup: CDR1 MDHEN, CDR2 SYDVKM. The CDR3 region has the DNA TGTGCCAGCAGTTTGGGTAGCGGGATGTCCTACGAGCAGTACTTC. Its translation is CASSLGSGMSYEQYF.

In its sample, this clone was seen once. V is TRBV5-1 and J is TRBJ1-4; unclear D gene. The CDR3 sequence is 13 residues long. Trimming shortened V by 2 bases and J by 5 bases, and 7 bases separated the two germline ends. The germline CDR1 and CDR2 sequences are SGHRS and YFSETQ. This CDR3 is CASSFTENEKLFF. CDR3 nucleotide sequence: TGCGCCAGCAGCTTTACGGAGAATGAAAAACTGTTTTTT.

This chain connects TRBV6-5 to TRBJ1-5; 7 bases map to TRBD1. The CDR3 has 15 residues. Trimming took 6 bases from V and 4 from J; bases not matched to a gene: 9. CDR1 and CDR2 from the germline V gene are MNHEY and SVGAGI. The CDR3: CASRTTGQQNQPQHF. The CDR3 DNA reads TGTGCCAGCAGGACCACGGGACAGCAAAATCAGCCCCAGCATTTT.

This chain links TRBV15 with TRBJ1-2; maybe TRBD1 (5 bases). The CDR3 is 12 amino acids. Trimming shortened V by 0 bases and J by 7 bases, and 6 bases separated the two germline ends. Germline CDR1 LNHNV, CDR2 YYDKDF (reference sequence). The CDR3 is CATSRDQGGYTF. Here the CDR3 DNA reads TGTGCCACCAGCAGAGATCAGGGTGGCTACACCTTC.

The chain is built from TRBV15 and TRBJ1-1, with D hard to call. The CDR3 has 15 residues. The germline V gene encodes CDR1 LNHNV and CDR2 YYDKDF (reference sequence). The V end lost 0 bases, the J end lost 1 base, and 9 bases lay between the germline ends. CDR3: CATSRDLQRNTEAFF. CDR3 sequence (DNA): TGTGCCACCAGCAGAGATCTGCAGCGGAACACTGAAGCTTTCTTT.

The J gene is TRBJ2-7, the V gene TRBV27; 7 bases agree with TRBD1. Germline V lookup: CDR1 MNHEY, CDR2 SMNVEV (reference sequence). There are 14 residues in the CDR3. The ends lost 3 bases at V and 5 bases at J; junction bases unmatched: 7. The chain's CDR3 is CASSFRQGVHEQYF. CDR3 sequence (DNA): TGTGCCAGCAGTTTTAGGCAGGGGGTTCACGAGCAGTACTTC.

The J gene is TRBJ2-5, the V gene TRBV7-9, with D possibly matching TRBD2 (6 bases). The CDR3 loop spans 15 amino acids. V dropped 5 bases and J dropped 4 bases, with 17 bases sitting between them. Germline CDR1 SEHNR, CDR2 FQNEAQ (reference sequence). The CDR3 region has the DNA TGTGCCAGCAGCCCCGGGGGTAGCGCGGGAGAGACCCAGTACTTC. Translating gives CASSPGGSAGETQYF.

The chain uses TRBV9 and TRBJ2-1, with 13 bases identical to TRBD2. The CDR3 is 17 residues long. CDR1 and CDR2 (germline): SGDLS, YYNGEE. The V gene end was trimmed by 0 bases and the J gene end by 10 bases; junction bases not matched to a gene: 10. The CDR3 reads CASSVDLGLAGIREQFF. The CDR3 DNA reads TGTGCCAGCAGCGTAGATTTGGGACTAGCGGGGATACGAGAGCAGTTCTTC. Variable domain in full (rest from reference TRBV9 and TRBJ2-1): DSGVTQTPKHLITATGQRVTLRCSPRSGDLSVYWYQQSLDQGLQFLIQYYNGEERAKGNILERFSAQQFPDLHSELNLSSLELGDSALYFCASSVDLGLAGIREQFFGPGTRLTVL.

The J gene is TRBJ2-1, the V gene TRBV18; D call uncertain. Germline lookup yields CDR1 KGHSH and CDR2 LQKENI. There are 16 residues in the CDR3. V was cut by 0 bases and J by 0 bases, with 9 bases left in between. The CDR3 nucleotides are TGTGCCAGCTCACCACCGGGCAACCCCTCCTACAATGAGCAGTTCTTC. Amino acids: CASSPPGNPSYNEQFF.

This chain links TRBV30 with TRBJ1-4; the D is unclear. V was shortened by 8 bases and J by 2 bases, with 12 bases between the two germline ends. The CDR3 runs 13 residues. CDR1 is GTSNPN and CDR2 is SVGIG in the germline V gene (reference sequence). This chain's CDR3 is CARRRGTNEKLFF. The DNA of the CDR3 is TGTGCCCGCCGGCGGGGTACTAATGAAAAACTGTTTTTT.

The V and J genes are TRBV6-1 and TRBJ2-3; TRBD2 agrees at 8 bases. J lost 4 bases, V lost 2 bases, and 14 bases had no gene match. CDR1 and CDR2 from the germline V gene are MNHNS and SASEGT. The CDR3 length is 18 residues. The CDR3 sequence is CASSEMVSAGVEADTQYF. The CDR3 DNA reads TGTGCCAGCAGTGAAATGGTTTCAGCGGGAGTGGAGGCAGATACGCAGTATTTT.